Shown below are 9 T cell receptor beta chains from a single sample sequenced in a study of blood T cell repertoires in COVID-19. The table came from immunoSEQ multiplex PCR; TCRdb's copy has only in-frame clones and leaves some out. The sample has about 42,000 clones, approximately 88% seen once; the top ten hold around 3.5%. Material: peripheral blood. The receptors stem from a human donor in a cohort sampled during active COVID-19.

In DNA, the CDR3 is TGTGCCAGCAGCCCGGGACAGGGGACTAGGAACACCATATATTTT. Translation gives CASSPGQGTRNTIYF. J is TRBJ1-3 and V is TRBV9, with TRBD1 matching over 10 bases. V trimming: 4 bases; J trimming: 7 bases; junction bases outside the gene matches: 8. The CDR3 has 15 residues. Germline CDR1 SGDLS, CDR2 YYNGEE.

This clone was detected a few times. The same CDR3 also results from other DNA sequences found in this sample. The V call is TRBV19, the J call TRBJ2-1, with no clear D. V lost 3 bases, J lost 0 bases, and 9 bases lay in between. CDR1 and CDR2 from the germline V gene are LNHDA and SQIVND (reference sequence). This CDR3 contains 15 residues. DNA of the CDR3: TGTGCCAGTAGTATTAAGCTGAGCTCCTACAATGAGCAGTTCTTC. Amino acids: CASSIKLSSYNEQFF.

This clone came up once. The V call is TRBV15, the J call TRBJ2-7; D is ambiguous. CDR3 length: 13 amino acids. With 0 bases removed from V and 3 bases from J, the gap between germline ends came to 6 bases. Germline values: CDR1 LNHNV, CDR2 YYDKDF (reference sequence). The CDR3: CATSRDNSYEQYF. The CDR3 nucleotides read TGTGCCACCAGCAGAGATAACAGCTACGAGCAGTACTTC.

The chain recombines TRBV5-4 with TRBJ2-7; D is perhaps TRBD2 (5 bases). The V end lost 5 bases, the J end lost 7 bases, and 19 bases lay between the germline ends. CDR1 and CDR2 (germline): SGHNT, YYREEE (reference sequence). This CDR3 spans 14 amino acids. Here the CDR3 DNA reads TGTGCCAGCAGTCCTGACTCCCTGGGAGCAGAGCAGTACTTC. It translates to CASSPDSLGAEQYF.

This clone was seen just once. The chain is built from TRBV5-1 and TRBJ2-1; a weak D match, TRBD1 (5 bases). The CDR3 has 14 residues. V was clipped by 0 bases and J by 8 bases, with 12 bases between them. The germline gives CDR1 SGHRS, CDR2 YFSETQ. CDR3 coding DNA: TGCGCCAGCAGCTTGGCACAGGTTGGGGATGAGCAGTTCTTC. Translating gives CASSLAQVGDEQFF. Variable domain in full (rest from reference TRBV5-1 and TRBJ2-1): KAGVTQTPRYLIKTRGQQVTLSCSPISGHRSVSWYQQTPGQGLQFLFEYFSETQRNKGNFPGRFSGRQFSNSRSEMNVSTLELGDSALYLCASSLAQVGDEQFFGPGTRLTVL.

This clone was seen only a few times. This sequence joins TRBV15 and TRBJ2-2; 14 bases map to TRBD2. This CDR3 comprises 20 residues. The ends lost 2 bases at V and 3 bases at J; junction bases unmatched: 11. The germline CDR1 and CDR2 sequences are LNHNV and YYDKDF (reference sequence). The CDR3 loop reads CATSRSGTSGGKWDTGELFF. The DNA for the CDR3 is TGTGCCACCAGCAGATCCGGGACTAGCGGGGGAAAATGGGACACCGGGGAGCTGTTTTTT.

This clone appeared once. The CDR3 protein is CATSPADRRSSYNEQFF. In DNA form, the CDR3 reads TGTGCCACCAGTCCGGCCGACAGGCGGAGCTCCTACAATGAGCAGTTCTTC. The V and J genes are TRBV24-1 and TRBJ2-1; tentatively, D is TRBD1 (6 bases). Looked up from germline, CDR1 is KGHDR and CDR2 is SFDVKD. Trimming pared 6 bases from V and 0 bases from J, leaving 17 bases between. The CDR3 loop spans 17 amino acids.

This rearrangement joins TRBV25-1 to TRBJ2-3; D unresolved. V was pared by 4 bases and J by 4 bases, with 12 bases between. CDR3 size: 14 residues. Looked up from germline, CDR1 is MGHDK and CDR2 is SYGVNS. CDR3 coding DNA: TGTGCCAGCAGTGGCGTACTGGGCGCAGATACGCAGTATTTT. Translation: CASSGVLGADTQYF.

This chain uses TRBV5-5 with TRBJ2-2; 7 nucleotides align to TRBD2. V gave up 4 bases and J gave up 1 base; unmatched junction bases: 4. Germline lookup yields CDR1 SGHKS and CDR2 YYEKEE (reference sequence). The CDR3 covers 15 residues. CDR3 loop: CASSLQRGNTGELFF. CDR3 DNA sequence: TGTGCCAGCAGCCTGCAGCGGGGGAACACCGGGGAGCTGTTTTTT. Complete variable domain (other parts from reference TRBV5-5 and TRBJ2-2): DAGVTQSPTHLIKTRGQQVTLRCSPISGHKSVSWYQQVLGQGPQFIFQYYEKEERGRGNFPDRFSARQFPNYSSELNVNALLLGDSALYLCASSLQRGNTGELFFGEGSRLTVL.